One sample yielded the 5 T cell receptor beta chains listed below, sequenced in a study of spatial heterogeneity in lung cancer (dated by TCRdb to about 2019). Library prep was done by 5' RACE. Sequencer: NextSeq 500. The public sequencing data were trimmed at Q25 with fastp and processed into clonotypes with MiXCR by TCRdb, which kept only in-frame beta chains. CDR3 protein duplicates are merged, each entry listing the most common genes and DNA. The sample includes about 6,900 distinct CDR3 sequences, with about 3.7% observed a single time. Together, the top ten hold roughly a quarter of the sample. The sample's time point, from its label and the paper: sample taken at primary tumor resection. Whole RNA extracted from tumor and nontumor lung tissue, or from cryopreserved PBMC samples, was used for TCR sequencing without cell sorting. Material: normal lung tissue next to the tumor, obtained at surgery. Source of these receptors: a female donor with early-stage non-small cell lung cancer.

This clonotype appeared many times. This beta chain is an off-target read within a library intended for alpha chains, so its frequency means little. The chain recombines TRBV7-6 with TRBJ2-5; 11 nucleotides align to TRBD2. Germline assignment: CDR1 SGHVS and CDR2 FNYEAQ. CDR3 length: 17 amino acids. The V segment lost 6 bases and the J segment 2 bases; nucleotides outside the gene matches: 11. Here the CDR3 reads CASSSLAWTSGQETQYF. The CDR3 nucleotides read TGTGCCAGCAGTTCACTCGCCTGGACTAGCGGGCAAGAGACCCAGTACTTC. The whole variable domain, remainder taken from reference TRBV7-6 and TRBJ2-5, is GAGVSQSPRYKVTKRGQDVALRCDPISGHVSLYWYRQALGQGPEFLTYFNYEAQQDKSGLPNDRFSAERPEGSISTLTIQRTEQRDSAMYRCASSSLAWTSGQETQYFGPGTRLLVL.

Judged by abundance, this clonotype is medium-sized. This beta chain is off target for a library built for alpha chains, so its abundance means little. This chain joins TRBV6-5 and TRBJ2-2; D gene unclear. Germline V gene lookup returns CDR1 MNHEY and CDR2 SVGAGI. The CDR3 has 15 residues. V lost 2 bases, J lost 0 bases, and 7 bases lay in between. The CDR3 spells CASSYQPANTGELFF. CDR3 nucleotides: TGTGCCAGCAGTTACCAGCCAGCGAACACCGGGGAGCTGTTTTTT.

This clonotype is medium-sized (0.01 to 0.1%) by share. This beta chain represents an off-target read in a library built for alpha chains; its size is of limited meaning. Here the CDR3 reads CASGTTGLQETQYF. In DNA, the CDR3 is TGCGCCAGCGGAACAACAGGTCTTCAAGAGACCCAGTACTTC. The V and J genes are TRBV5-1 and TRBJ2-5; a weak D match, TRBD1 (5 bases). Germline V CDR1 and CDR2: SGHRS, YFSETQ. The CDR3 extends over 14 amino acids. Between the trimmed V and J ends, which lost 7 bases and 2 bases, there was a span of 15 bases.

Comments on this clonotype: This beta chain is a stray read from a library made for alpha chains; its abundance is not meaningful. CDR3 loop: CAAHSGNTGELFF. CDR3 DNA: TGTGCCGCCCATAGCGGGAACACCGGGGAGCTGTTTTTT. This sequence joins TRBV24-1 and TRBJ2-2, with a weak D call TRBD2 (6 bases). CDR1 KGHDR and CDR2 SFDVKD come from the germline V gene. The CDR3 consists of 13 residues. The ends were cut back, 12 bases at V and 1 base at J, with 11 bases in the middle.

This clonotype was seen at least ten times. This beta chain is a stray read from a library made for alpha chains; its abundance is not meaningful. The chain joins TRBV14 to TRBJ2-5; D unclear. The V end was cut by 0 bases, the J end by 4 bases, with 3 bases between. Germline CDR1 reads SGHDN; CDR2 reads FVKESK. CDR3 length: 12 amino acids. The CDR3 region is CASSQEGETQYF. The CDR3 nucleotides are TGTGCCAGCAGCCAAGAGGGAGAGACCCAGTACTTC. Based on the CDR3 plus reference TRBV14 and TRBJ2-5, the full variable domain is EAGVTQFPSHSVIEKGQTVTLRCDPISGHDNLYWYRRVMGKEIKFLLHFVKESKQDESGMPNNRFLAERTGGTYSTLKVQPAELEDSGVYFCASSQEGETQYFGPGTRLLVL.